This T cell receptor (beta chain) appears in the sequencing data of a study of blood T cell repertoires in COVID-19. Study details: Samples representing acute and convalescent COVID-19 were sourced from the United States, Italy and Spain. T cells, B-cell-depleted T cells, or PBMCs provided the cDNA or gDNA that served as material.

This CDR3 has 12 amino acids. V lost 3 bases and J 9 bases, leaving 9 bases between the germline ends. Germline assignment: CDR1 MNHEY and CDR2 SMNVEV (reference sequence). In the original processing: From reference gene primer amplification, estimates of nucleated cell counts were derived. Here immunoSEQ multiplex PCR was the method, and the copy in TCRdb shows in-frame clones only, minus some. V, J and clone size derive from that table, while D and trimming were established from the DNA sequence. The sample contains tens of thousands of clones, approximately 88% of which appear only once. Specimen: peripheral blood. This clonotype was obtained from a human donor in a cohort sampled during active COVID-19. This chain links TRBV27 with TRBJ2-1; D call uncertain. CDR3 coding DNA: TGTGCCAGCAGTTTTCAAGGCGGTGAGCAGTTCTTC. Amino acid sequence: CASSFQGGEQFF.